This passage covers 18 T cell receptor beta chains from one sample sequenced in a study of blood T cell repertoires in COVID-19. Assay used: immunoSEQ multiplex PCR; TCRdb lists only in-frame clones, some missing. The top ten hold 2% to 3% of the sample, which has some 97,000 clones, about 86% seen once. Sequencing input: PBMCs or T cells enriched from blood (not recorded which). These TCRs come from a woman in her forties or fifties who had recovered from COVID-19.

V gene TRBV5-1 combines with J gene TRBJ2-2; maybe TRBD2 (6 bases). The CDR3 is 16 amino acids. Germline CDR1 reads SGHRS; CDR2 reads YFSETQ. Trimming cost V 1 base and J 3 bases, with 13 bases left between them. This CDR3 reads CASSLSAGSDTGELFF. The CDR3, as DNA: TGCGCCAGCAGCTTGTCGGCGGGGAGTGACACCGGGGAGCTGTTTTTT. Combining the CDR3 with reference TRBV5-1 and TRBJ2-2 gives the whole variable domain KAGVTQTPRYLIKTRGQQVTLSCSPISGHRSVSWYQQTPGQGLQFLFEYFSETQRNKGNFPGRFSGRQFSNSRSEMNVSTLELGDSALYLCASSLSAGSDTGELFFGEGSRLTVL.

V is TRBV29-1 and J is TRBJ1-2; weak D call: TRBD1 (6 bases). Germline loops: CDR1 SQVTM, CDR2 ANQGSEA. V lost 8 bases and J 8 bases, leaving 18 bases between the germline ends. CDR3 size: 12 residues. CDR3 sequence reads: CSSTDRFGGYTF. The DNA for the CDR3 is TGCAGCTCGACCGACAGGTTCGGGGGCTACACCTTC. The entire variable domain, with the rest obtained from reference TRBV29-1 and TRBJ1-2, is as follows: SAVISQKPSRDICQRGTSLTIQCQVDSQVTMMFWYRQQPGQSLTLIATANQGSEATYESGFVIDKFPISRPNLTFSTLTVSNMSPEDSSIYLCSSTDRFGGYTFGSGTRLTVV.

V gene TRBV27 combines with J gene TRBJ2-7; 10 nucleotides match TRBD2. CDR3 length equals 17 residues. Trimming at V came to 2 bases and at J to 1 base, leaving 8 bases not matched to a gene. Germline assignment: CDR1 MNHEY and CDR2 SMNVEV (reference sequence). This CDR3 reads CASSLNWLAGASYEQYF. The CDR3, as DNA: TGTGCCAGCAGTTTAAATTGGCTAGCGGGAGCTTCCTACGAGCAGTACTTC.

The CDR3 DNA reads as TGTGCTAGTGGTTGGTCAGGGTTCTATGGCTACACCTTC. It yields the protein CASGWSGFYGYTF. The V and J genes are TRBV12-5 and TRBJ1-2; possible D gene TRBD1, 5 bases. The CDR3 has 13 amino acids. Trimming cost V 4 bases and J 4 bases, with 10 bases left between them. Per the germline V gene, CDR1 is LGHNT and CDR2 is FRNRAP.

The CDR3 spells CASSLLHSPLHF. CDR3 DNA: TGTGCCAGCAGCCTCCTTCATTCACCCCTCCACTTT. The chain has TRBV3-1 (or the pseudogene TRBV3-2) and TRBJ1-6; the D is unclear. The CDR3 has 12 residues. Trimming removed 4 bases from V and 8 bases from J, with 6 bases in between. Per the germline V gene, CDR1 is LGHDT and CDR2 is YNNKEL (reference sequence).

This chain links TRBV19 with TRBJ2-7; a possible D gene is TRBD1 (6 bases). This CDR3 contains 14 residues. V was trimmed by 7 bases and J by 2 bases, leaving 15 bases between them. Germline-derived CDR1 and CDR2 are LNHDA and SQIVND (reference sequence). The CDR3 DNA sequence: TGTGCCAGTACGGTGGGGCAGGGGACCTACGAGCAGTACTTC. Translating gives CASTVGQGTYEQYF.

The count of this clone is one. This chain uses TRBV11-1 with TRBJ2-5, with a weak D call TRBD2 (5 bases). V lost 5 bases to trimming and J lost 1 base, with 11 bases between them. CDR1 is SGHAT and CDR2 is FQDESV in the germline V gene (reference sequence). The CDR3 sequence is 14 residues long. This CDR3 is CASSPRTSQETQYF. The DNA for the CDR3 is TGTGCCAGCAGCCCCCGGACTTCCCAAGAGACCCAGTACTTC.

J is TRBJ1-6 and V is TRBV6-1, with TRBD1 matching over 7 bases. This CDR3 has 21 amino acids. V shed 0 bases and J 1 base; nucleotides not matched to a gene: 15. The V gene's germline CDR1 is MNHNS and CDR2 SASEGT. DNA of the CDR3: TGTGCCAGCAGTGAAGCAGACAGGGACCTAGGGTGGAGTTCCTATAATTCACCCCTCCACTTT. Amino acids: CASSEADRDLGWSSYNSPLHF.

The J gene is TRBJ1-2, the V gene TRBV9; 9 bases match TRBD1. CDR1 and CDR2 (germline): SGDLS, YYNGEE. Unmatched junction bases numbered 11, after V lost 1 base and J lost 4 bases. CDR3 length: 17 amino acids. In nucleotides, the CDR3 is TGTGCCAGCAGCGTAACAGGGGGCCCAGCTTGGGGCTATGGCTACACCTTC. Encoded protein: CASSVTGGPAWGYGYTF.

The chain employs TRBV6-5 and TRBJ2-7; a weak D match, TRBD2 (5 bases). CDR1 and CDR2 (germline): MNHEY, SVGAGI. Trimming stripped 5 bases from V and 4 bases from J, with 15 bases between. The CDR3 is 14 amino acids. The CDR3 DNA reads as TGTGCCAGCAGTCCTTTTCTGGGAGAGTACGAGCAGTACTTC. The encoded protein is CASSPFLGEYEQYF.

CDR3 region: CASSWDLEGKQFF. CDR3 DNA sequence: TGTGCCAGCAGCTGGGACCTGGAGGGGAAGCAGTTCTTC. The genes are TRBV3-1 (or the pseudogene TRBV3-2) and TRBJ2-1, with a possible D match to TRBD2 (6 bases). Germline V gives CDR1 LGHDT, CDR2 YNNKEL (reference sequence). The CDR3 spans 13 residues. The ends were cut back, 5 bases at V and 11 bases at J, with 16 bases in the middle.

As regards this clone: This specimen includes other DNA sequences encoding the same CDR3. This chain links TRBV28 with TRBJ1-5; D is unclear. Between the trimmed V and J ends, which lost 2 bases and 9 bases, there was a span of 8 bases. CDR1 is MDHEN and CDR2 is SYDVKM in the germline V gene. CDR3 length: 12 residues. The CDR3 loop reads CASSLPRGPQHF. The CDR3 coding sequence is TGTGCCAGCAGTTTACCCCGGGGGCCCCAGCATTTT.

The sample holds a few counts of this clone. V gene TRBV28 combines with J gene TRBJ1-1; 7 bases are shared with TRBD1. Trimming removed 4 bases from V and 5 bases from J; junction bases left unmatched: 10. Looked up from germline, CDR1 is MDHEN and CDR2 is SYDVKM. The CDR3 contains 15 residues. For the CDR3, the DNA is TGTGCCAGCAGTTCGACAGGGCGTCCGGGAACTGAAGCTTTCTTT. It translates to CASSSTGRPGTEAFF.

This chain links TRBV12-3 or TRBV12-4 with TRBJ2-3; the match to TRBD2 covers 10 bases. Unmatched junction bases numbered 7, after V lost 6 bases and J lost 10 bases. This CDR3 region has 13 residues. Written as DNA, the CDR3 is TGTGCCAGCAGACCACGGACTAGCGGACCGCAGTATTTT. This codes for CASRPRTSGPQYF.

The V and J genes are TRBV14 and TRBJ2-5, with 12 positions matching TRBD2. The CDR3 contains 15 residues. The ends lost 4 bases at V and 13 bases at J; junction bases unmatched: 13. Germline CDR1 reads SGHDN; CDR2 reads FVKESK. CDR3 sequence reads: CASSRKTSGSYLAYF. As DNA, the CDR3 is TGTGCCAGCAGCCGAAAGACTAGCGGGAGTTATTTGGCGTACTTC.

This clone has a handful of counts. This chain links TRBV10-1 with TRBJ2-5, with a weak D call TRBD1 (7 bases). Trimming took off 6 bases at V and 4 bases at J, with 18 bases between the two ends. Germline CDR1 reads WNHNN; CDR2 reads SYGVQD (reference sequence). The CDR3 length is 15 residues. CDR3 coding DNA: TGCGCCAGCAGCCAGGGACAGCGAGCGGGAGAGACCCAGTACTTC. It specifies CASSQGQRAGETQYF.

CDR3 residues: CASSLAVGELFF. The CDR3 coding sequence is TGTGCCAGCAGTTTAGCGGTCGGGGAGCTGTTTTTT. V is TRBV27 and J is TRBJ2-2; D call uncertain. CDR3 length: 12 residues. CDR1 and CDR2 from the germline V gene are MNHEY and SMNVEV (reference sequence). Trimming shortened V by 2 bases and J by 7 bases, and 5 bases separated the two germline ends.

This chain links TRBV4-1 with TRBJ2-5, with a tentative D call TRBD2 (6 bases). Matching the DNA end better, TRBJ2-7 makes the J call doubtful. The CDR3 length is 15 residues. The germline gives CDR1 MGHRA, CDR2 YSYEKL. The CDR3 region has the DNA TGCGCCAGCAGCCAAAGGACGGGCGGGATTTACGAGCAGTACTTC. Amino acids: CASSQRTGGIYEQYF.